The table lists the clone carrying this T cell receptor beta chain with a count of one. The antigen remains undetermined. Sequenced by immunoSEQ multiplex PCR; TCRdb stores in-frame clones only, minus some. This table holds some 2,100,000 clones, approximately 94% found once. Only Caucasian adults living in Nashville, Tennessee made up the donor group. These data originate in a study of shared clonotypes between healthy human individuals. Study at large: A donor's plate count was three for CD4 naive and three for CD4 memory; CD8 naive had two and CD8 memory one.

Study-level findings and limits: Compared with memory subsets, naive subsets generally had larger estimated richness. Naive CD4 clonotypes were shared across a handful of donors at roughly 5.5%.

The TCR originated in a man younger than 35 in good health. Material for sequencing was naive CD4+ T cells sorted from blood. Subset here: CD45RA+ positively selected.

The chain's CDR3 is CASSYSRAGGEKLFF. The CDR3 coding sequence is TGTGCCAGCAGTTACTCGAGGGCAGGTGGAGAAAAACTGTTTTTT. The V and J genes are TRBV6-5 and TRBJ1-4; D ambiguous. The V end was cut by 0 bases, the J end by 8 bases, with 13 bases between. The germline V gene has CDR1 MNHEY and CDR2 SVGAGI. The CDR3 contains 15 residues.